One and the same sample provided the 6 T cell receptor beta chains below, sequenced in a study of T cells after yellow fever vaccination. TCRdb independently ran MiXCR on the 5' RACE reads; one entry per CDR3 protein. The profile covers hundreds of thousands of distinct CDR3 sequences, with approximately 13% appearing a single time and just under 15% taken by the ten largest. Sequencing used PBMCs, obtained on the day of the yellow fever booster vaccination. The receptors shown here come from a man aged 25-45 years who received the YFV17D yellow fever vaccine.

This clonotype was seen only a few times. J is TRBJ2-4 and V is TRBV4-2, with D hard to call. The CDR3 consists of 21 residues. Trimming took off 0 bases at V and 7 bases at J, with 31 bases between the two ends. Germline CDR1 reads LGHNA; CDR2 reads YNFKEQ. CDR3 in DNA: TGTGCCAGCAGCCAAGATCTCCTCACGGCCACCCCATGGAAGGCCCGGAACATTCAGTACTTC. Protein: CASSQDLLTATPWKARNIQYF.

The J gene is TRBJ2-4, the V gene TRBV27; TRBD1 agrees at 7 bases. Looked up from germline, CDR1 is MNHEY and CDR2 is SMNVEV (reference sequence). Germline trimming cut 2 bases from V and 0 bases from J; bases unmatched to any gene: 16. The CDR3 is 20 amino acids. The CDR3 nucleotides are TGTGCCAGCAGTTTAAGTTTTAGACAGGGAGTGGGGCTAGCCAAAAACATTCAGTACTTC. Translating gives CASSLSFRQGVGLAKNIQYF.

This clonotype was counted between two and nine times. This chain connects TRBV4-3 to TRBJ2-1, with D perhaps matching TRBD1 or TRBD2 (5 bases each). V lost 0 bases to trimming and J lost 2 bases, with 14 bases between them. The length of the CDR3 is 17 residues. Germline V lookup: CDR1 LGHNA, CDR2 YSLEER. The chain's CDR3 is CASSQDGGALTYNEQFF. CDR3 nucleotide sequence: TGCGCCAGCAGCCAAGATGGGGGAGCCCTAACCTACAATGAGCAGTTCTTC.

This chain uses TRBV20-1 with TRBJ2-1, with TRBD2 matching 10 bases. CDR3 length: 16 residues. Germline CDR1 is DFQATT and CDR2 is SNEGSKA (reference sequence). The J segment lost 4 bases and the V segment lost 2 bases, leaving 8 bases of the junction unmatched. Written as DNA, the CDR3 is TGCAGTGCTAGATCCCTACTAGCGGGGAATTACAATGAGCAGTTCTTC. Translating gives CSARSLLAGNYNEQFF.

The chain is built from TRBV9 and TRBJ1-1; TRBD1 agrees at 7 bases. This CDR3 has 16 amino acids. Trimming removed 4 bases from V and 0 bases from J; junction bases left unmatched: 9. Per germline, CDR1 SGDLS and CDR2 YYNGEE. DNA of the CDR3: TGTGCCAGCAGCCGGGACAGTAGTTACATGAACACTGAAGCTTTCTTT. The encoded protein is CASSRDSSYMNTEAFF.

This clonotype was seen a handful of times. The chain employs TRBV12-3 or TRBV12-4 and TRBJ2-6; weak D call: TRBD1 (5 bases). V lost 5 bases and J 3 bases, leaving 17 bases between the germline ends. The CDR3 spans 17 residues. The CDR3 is CASSPRPGAYGANVLTF. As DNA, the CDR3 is TGTGCCAGCAGTCCACGGCCTGGGGCTTATGGGGCCAACGTCCTGACTTTC.